These T cell receptor beta chains were read from a single sample in a study of T cells in Graves' hyperthyroidism and ophthalmopathy. Via MiXCR, TCRdb re-called the multiplex PCR reads, giving one row per CDR3 protein. This table holds 460,000 or so distinct CDR3 sequences, under 15% found once. The specimen sequenced was blood. These receptors were taken from a woman between 18 and 30 years old with Graves' hyperthyroidism. CDR3s leave out the opening cysteine and the closing phenylalanine or tryptophan.

v_call cdr3_length cdr3_aa
TRBV2 10 ASSLAVAEQY
TRBV27 12 ASSLRTSGDEQY
TRBV6-1 12 ASSSGQGLETQY
TRBV11-2 11 ASSFRLGTEAF
TRBV7-3 14 ASSLSRTSGTGELF
TRBV4-1 15 ASSQDLAGLGNEKLF
TRBV4-1 13 ASSRGQGAINEQF
TRBV5-5 12 ASSLGLSADTQY
TRBV3-1 12 ASSQAKGRTEAF
TRBV6-1 14 ASKLLPRGFHYGYT
TRBV3-1 12 VSSPGLAGYEQY
TRBV12-3/TRBV12-4 13 ASSLYRGSVETQY
TRBV20-1 11 SDPGQAVYGYT
TRBV19 15 ASSIGIAGGSYNEQF
TRBV18 14 ASSPSTGLMNTEAF
TRBV6-1 14 ASSDRTGRPQETQY
TRBV7-9 9 ASGQNTEAF
TRBV10-2 12 ASTMTGHVYGYT
TRBV19 10 ASSMGQEKAF
TRBV12-3/TRBV12-4 10 ASSLIRNEQF
TRBV5-6 12 ASSPNANTGELF
TRBV12-3/TRBV12-4 9 ASSAPGEAF
TRBV12-3/TRBV12-4 13 ASRTGQGALETQY
TRBV12-5 10 ASGLGVTEAF
TRBV18 11 ASSPSGKGEAF
TRBV6-1 13 ASSPTSESADTQY
TRBV7-9 12 ASSLTGTGSGYT
TRBV7-9 13 ASSFAGGPLDEQF